Shown below are 9 T cell receptor beta chains from a single sample sequenced in a study of T cell repertoires in cytomegalovirus infection. TCRdb processed the reads anew with MiXCR; each CDR3 protein has one entry. The table has over 100,000 distinct CDR3 sequences, 29% seen once. Their antigen targets remain unknown. The sample consisted of CD8+ T cells from cultured PBMCs, taken from culture after CMV antigen stimulation. The origin of the receptors is a human donor in good health (CMV status not recorded). Some clones in this sample may be carry-over from other donors' samples.

Ten or more counts support this clonotype. The CDR3 DNA is TGCAGCGTTGACCGTGAGGGGCCGATTTCAATGAACACTGAAGCTTTCTTT. Protein: CSVDREGPISMNTEAFF. The chain uses TRBV29-1 and TRBJ1-1, with D perhaps TRBD1 (5 bases). The CDR3 is made up of 17 amino acids. CDR1 is SQVTM and CDR2 is ANQGSEA in the germline V gene. V lost 3 bases and J lost 0, with 20 bases in between. Full variable domain (rest looked up from reference TRBV29-1 and TRBJ1-1): SAVISQKPSRDICQRGTSLTIQCQVDSQVTMMFWYRQQPGQSLTLIATANQGSEATYESGFVIDKFPISRPNLTFSTLTVSNMSPEDSSIYLCSVDREGPISMNTEAFFGQGTRLTVV.

This chain joins TRBV7-6 and TRBJ2-1; 16 nucleotides line up with TRBD2. The germline V gene encodes CDR1 SGHVS and CDR2 FNYEAQ. The CDR3 runs to 17 residues. V lost 5 bases, J lost 2 bases, and 3 bases stayed unmatched. The CDR3 DNA follows: TGTGCCAGCAGCCCCGGGACTAGCGGGGGGGCCTACAATGAGCAGTTCTTC. Residues: CASSPGTSGGAYNEQFF.

This clonotype has more than one count but fewer than ten. The rearrangement joins TRBV7-8 to TRBJ2-3, with 9 positions matching TRBD2. CDR3 length: 17 amino acids. V dropped 1 base and J dropped 2; count of bases not matched to a gene: 7. Germline values: CDR1 SGHVS, CDR2 FQNEAQ. CDR3 loop: CASSLEFSGGYTDTQYF. In nucleotides, the CDR3 is TGTGCCAGCAGCTTAGAATTCAGCGGGGGGTACACAGATACGCAGTATTTT.

At least ten counts were recorded for this clonotype. The CDR3 region has the DNA TGCGCCAGCAGCTGGACCCCTACAGGGACGGCGACTGAAGCTTTCTTT. This codes for CASSWTPTGTATEAFF. The J gene is TRBJ1-1, the V gene TRBV5-1; D perhaps matches TRBD1 (6 bases). The germline V and J ends were trimmed by 3 bases and 5 bases, with 20 bases remaining between them. The CDR3 has 16 amino acids. Germline V gene lookup returns CDR1 SGHRS and CDR2 YFSETQ.

This sequence joins TRBV5-1 and TRBJ2-7; no reliable D call. The CDR3 has 15 amino acids. Trimming took 0 bases from V and 2 from J, leaving 12 bases between them. Germline CDR1 SGHRS, CDR2 YFSETQ. In DNA form, the CDR3 reads TGCGCCAGCAGCTTGGAAGGTTTTCCCACCTACGAGCAGTACTTC. It specifies CASSLEGFPTYEQYF.

The V call is TRBV12-3 or TRBV12-4, the J call TRBJ2-7, with D possibly TRBD2 on 5 matching bases. This CDR3 has 12 residues. V was clipped by 1 base and J by 6 bases, with 7 bases between them. The CDR3 DNA sequence: TGTGCCAGCAGTTTAGGGCTAGCCGAGCAGTACTTC. As protein: CASSLGLAEQYF.

V usage is TRBV28 and J usage is TRBJ2-5; 9 bases line up with TRBD1. The CDR3 covers 17 residues. V was pared by 3 bases and J by 2 bases, with 10 bases of the junction left unmatched. Germline V gene sequence: CDR1 MDHEN, CDR2 SYDVKM. Here the CDR3 reads CASSFITADRGQETQYF. CDR3 in DNA: TGTGCCAGCAGTTTTATTACTGCGGACAGGGGTCAAGAGACCCAGTACTTC. Full variable domain (outside the CDR3, taken from reference TRBV28 and TRBJ2-5): DVKVTQSSRYLVKRTGEKVFLECVQDMDHENMFWYRQDPGLGLRLIYFSYDVKMKEKGDIPEGYSVSREKKERFSLILESASTNQTSMYLCASSFITADRGQETQYFGPGTRLLVL.

The chain couples TRBV27 to TRBJ2-7, with D possibly being TRBD2 (6 bases). V was cut by 6 bases and J by 2 bases, with 14 bases left in between. The V gene's germline CDR1 is MNHEY and CDR2 SMNVEV (reference sequence). The CDR3 has 14 residues. In nucleotides, the CDR3 is TGTGCCAGCAGCTCAGACGGGGGAGCCTACGAGCAGTACTTC. This codes for CASSSDGGAYEQYF.

In its sample, this clonotype was seen a few times. This rearrangement joins TRBV10-2 to TRBJ2-7; 9 bases are a match to TRBD1. Germline V gene sequence: CDR1 WSHSY, CDR2 SAAADI. V shed 7 bases and J 2 bases; nucleotides not matched to a gene: 3. The CDR3 length is 13 residues. The CDR3, as DNA: TGCGCCAGCACCCGGGACAGGGCCTACGAGCAGTACTTC. This sequence encodes CASTRDRAYEQYF.